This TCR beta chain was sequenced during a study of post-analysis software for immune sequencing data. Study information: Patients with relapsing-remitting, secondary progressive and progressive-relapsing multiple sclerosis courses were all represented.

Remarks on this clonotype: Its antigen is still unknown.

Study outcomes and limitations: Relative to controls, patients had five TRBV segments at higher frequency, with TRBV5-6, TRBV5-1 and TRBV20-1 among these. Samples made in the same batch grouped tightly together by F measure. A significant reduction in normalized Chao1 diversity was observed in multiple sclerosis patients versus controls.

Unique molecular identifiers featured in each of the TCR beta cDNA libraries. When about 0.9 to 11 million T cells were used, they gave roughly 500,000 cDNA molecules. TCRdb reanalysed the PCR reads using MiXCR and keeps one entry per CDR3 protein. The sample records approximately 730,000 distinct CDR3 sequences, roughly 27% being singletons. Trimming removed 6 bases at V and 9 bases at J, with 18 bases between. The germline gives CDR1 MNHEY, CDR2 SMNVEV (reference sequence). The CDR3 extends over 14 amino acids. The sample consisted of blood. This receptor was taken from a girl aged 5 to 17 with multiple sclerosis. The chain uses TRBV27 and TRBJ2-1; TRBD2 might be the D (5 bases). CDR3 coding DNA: TGTGCCAGCAGGTTAGAGCTAGCCTCGGTTGAGCAGTTCTTC. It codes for CASRLELASVEQFF.